What follows is one T cell receptor (beta chain) and its context. Its target antigen remains unknown. No quality values exist for individual bases; no much larger clone is one base distant. The time point label here, explained by the study, means: after neoadjuvant nivolumab, at surgical resection. Patients had been newly diagnosed with stage II-IVA oral cavity squamous cell carcinoma, and no prior systemic or radiation treatment had been given to the patients. Everyone in the cohort had locally advanced, HPV-negative oral cavity squamous cell carcinoma. Peripheral blood mononuclear cells were analyzed directly and were not maintained or expanded in culture. The samples were drawn from a longitudinal correlative study tied to a single-arm phase II trial testing neoadjuvant nivolumab in oral cavity squamous cell carcinoma. Genomic DNA-based TCRbeta sequencing was performed on subject-matched pre- and post-treatment PBMCs and tumors from three responders and three non-responders. Peripheral blood mononuclear cells were collected before nivolumab treatment and were collected again after treatment, at the time of surgery. The Maxwell RSC DNA from Cells kit was used to extract genomic DNA from PBMCs.

PBMC libraries used mostly around 0.5 ug of input genomic DNA for deep sequencing, with six replicates per sample. Following the manufacturer's instructions, the team built TCRbeta libraries using the immunoSEQ hsTCRbeta kit. Sequencing of the completed libraries took place using an Illumina NovaSeq 6000 S4 flow cell after they had been pooled to about 3 nM. In the paper's pipeline: The immunoSEQ Analyzer handled quality control and preprocessing of the raw data. The analysis was limited to productive rearrangements, and each clonotype was defined by a unique CDR3 amino acid sequence. Using the R package tcR, the researchers computed the Gini-Simpson index as their estimate of repertoire clonality. Student's t test was used to compare Gini indices, while Pearson correlation assessed associations with tumor size change. Imported from immuneACCESS, the table was reduced by TCRdb to in-frame sequences with V and J called. These copies leave out some clones; in studies compared against another copy, an unresolved V gene accounts for under half, and the cause of the remainder is not known. Clone size and V and J calls were adopted from that table, with D and trimming inferred from the DNA. The sample table records 13,000 to 15,000 clones; roughly 74% of these occur just once. The top ten constitute approximately 2.9% of the sample.

These data originate in a study of neoadjuvant anti-PD-1 for oral cavity cancer (dated by TCRdb to the early 2020s). Looking at the study overall: Patients mostly received three to four biweekly doses of nivolumab at 3 mg/kg before curative-intent surgical resection. For patients who did not progress, a fourth nivolumab dose was given around day 43, followed by definitive surgical resection on days 50-56. Responders were defined as patients with complete response, partial response or stable disease by RECIST 1.1; non-responders were defined as patients with progression. The parent correlative cohort included some twelve patients, with an approximately 32% response rate.

Study-wide conclusions, independent of this receptor: Higher pretreatment blood Treg/Th17 ratios correlated with both higher pretreatment blood TCRbeta clonality and lower post-treatment tumor TCRbeta clonality. Only a few patients per response group were included in the TCR analyses, and larger cohorts for validation were called for by the authors. After neoadjuvant nivolumab, T cell clonality (Gini index) in PBMCs was significantly higher in non-responders than in responders.

V trim: 4 bases; J trim: 3 bases; unmatched bases: 3. CDR1 and CDR2 are drawn from the germline V gene: SGHNT, YENEEA. The CDR3 spans 16 residues, from the cysteine through the phenylalanine. Kept here is only the CDR3 DNA, which spans 48 bases and is read in frame from base 1. This clonotype was obtained from a person between 40 and 79 years old with oral cavity squamous cell carcinoma. The sequences come from PBMCs, collected after nivolumab (anti-PD-1) treatment. The chain uses TRBV11-3 and TRBJ2-3; the central 14 bases match TRBD2. This receptor has the CDR3 CASSSGLAGETDTQYF. The nucleotides read TGTGCCAGCAGCTCGGGACTAGCGGGAGAGACAGATACGCAGTATTTT.